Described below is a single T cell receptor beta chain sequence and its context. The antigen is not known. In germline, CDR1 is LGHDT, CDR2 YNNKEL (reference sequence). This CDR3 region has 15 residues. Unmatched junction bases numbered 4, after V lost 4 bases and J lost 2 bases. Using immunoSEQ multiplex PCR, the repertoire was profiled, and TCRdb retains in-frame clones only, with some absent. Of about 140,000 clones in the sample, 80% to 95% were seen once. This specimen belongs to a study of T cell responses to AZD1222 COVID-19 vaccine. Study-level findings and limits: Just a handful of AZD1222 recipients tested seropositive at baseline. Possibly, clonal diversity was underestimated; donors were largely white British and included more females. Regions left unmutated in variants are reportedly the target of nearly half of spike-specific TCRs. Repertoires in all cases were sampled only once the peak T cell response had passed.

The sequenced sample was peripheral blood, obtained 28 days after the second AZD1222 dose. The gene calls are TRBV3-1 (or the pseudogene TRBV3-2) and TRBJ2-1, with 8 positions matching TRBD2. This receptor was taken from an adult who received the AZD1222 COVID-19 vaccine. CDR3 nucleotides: TGTGCCAGCAGCCCGGGACTAGTAGCCTACAATGAGCAGTTCTTC. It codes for CASSPGLVAYNEQFF.